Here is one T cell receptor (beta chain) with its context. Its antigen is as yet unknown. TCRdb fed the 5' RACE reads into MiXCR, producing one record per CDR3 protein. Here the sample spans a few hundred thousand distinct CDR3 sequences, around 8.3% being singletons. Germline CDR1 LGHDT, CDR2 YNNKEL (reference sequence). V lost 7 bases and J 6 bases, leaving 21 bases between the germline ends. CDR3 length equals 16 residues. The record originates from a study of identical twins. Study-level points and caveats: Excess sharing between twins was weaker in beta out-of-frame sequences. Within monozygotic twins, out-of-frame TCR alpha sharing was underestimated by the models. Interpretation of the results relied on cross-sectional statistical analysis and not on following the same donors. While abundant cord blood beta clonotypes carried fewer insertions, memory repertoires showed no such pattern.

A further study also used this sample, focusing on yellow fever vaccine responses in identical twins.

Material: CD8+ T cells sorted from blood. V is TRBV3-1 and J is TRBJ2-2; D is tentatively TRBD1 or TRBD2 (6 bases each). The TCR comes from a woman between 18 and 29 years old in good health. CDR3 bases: TGTGCCAGCATCTCGCTCGAGGGGGGTTCCCCCGGGGAGCTGTTTTTT. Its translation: CASISLEGGSPGELFF. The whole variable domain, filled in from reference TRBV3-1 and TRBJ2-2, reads DTAVSQTPKYLVTQMGNDKSIKCEQNLGHDTMYWYKQDSKKFLKIMFSYNNKELIINETVPNRFSPKSPDKAHLNLHINSLELGDSAVYFCASISLEGGSPGELFFGEGSRLTVL.